This T cell receptor (beta chain) was captured by sequencing in a study of blood T cell repertoires in COVID-19. Study overall: Spain, Italy and the United States supplied samples that represented acute and convalescent COVID-19. Sources were T cells, B-cell-depleted T cells, or PBMCs; the material itself was cDNA or gDNA.

Per the original methods: Quantification of nucleated cells was approximated via reference gene primer amplification. The method was immunoSEQ multiplex PCR; TCRdb's version includes in-frame clones alone and lacks a portion of them. That table is the source of V, J and clone size, and D and trimming were worked out from the DNA. The sample lists about 51,000 clones, roughly 80% seen once, with roughly 2.5% in the top ten. The germline CDR1 and CDR2 sequences are MGHRA and YSYEKL. Unmatched junction bases numbered 12, after V lost 0 bases and J lost 4 bases. The CDR3 loop spans 18 amino acids. This TCR was sampled from a man aged 45-60 years with acute or convalescent COVID-19. This chain joins TRBV4-1 and TRBJ1-3; 7 bases are shared with TRBD1. The sequencing input was peripheral blood. The chain's CDR3 is CASSQDSGAGGAGNTIYF. The CDR3 nucleotides read TGCGCCAGCAGCCAAGACTCAGGGGCAGGGGGTGCCGGAAACACCATATATTTT.